One and the same sample provided the 3 T cell receptor beta chains below, sequenced in a study of T cell changes during pregnancy in multiple sclerosis. Assay used: immunoSEQ multiplex PCR; TCRdb lists only in-frame clones, some missing. The profile shows some 59,000 clones, less than 95% of them singletons. Sequencing was performed on peripheral blood, taken in the third trimester of pregnancy. These receptors came from a female donor in good health, enrolled as a control in a pregnancy study.

The J gene is TRBJ2-7, the V gene TRBV29-1; 8 nucleotides agree with TRBD2. The V gene's germline CDR1 is SQVTM and CDR2 ANQGSEA. The CDR3 spans 15 residues. V was clipped by 4 bases and J by 4 bases; unmatched bases: 12. The CDR3 region is CSVGRRAGGRYEQYF. Here the CDR3 DNA reads TGCAGCGTTGGGAGGCGGGCGGGAGGCCGGTACGAGCAGTACTTC.

This chain joins TRBV30 and TRBJ2-7; 7 positions match TRBD2. V lost 8 bases and J lost 1; bases outside the gene matches: 8. The germline CDR1 and CDR2 sequences are GTSNPN and SVGIG (reference sequence). The CDR3 extends over 13 amino acids. In nucleotides, the CDR3 is TGTGCCCGAGGGAGGGGACCTTCCTACGAGCAGTACTTC. It yields the protein CARGRGPSYEQYF.

The rearrangement links TRBV30 to TRBJ2-5; 7 nucleotides agree with TRBD2. The better agreement between TRBJ2-7 and the DNA end casts doubt on the J call. The CDR3 contains 13 residues. The germline V gene has CDR1 GTSNPN and CDR2 SVGIG (reference sequence). The CDR3 DNA reads TGTGCCTATTCCGGGACTACCGCCTACGAGCAGTACTTC. Encoded protein: CAYSGTTAYEQYF.